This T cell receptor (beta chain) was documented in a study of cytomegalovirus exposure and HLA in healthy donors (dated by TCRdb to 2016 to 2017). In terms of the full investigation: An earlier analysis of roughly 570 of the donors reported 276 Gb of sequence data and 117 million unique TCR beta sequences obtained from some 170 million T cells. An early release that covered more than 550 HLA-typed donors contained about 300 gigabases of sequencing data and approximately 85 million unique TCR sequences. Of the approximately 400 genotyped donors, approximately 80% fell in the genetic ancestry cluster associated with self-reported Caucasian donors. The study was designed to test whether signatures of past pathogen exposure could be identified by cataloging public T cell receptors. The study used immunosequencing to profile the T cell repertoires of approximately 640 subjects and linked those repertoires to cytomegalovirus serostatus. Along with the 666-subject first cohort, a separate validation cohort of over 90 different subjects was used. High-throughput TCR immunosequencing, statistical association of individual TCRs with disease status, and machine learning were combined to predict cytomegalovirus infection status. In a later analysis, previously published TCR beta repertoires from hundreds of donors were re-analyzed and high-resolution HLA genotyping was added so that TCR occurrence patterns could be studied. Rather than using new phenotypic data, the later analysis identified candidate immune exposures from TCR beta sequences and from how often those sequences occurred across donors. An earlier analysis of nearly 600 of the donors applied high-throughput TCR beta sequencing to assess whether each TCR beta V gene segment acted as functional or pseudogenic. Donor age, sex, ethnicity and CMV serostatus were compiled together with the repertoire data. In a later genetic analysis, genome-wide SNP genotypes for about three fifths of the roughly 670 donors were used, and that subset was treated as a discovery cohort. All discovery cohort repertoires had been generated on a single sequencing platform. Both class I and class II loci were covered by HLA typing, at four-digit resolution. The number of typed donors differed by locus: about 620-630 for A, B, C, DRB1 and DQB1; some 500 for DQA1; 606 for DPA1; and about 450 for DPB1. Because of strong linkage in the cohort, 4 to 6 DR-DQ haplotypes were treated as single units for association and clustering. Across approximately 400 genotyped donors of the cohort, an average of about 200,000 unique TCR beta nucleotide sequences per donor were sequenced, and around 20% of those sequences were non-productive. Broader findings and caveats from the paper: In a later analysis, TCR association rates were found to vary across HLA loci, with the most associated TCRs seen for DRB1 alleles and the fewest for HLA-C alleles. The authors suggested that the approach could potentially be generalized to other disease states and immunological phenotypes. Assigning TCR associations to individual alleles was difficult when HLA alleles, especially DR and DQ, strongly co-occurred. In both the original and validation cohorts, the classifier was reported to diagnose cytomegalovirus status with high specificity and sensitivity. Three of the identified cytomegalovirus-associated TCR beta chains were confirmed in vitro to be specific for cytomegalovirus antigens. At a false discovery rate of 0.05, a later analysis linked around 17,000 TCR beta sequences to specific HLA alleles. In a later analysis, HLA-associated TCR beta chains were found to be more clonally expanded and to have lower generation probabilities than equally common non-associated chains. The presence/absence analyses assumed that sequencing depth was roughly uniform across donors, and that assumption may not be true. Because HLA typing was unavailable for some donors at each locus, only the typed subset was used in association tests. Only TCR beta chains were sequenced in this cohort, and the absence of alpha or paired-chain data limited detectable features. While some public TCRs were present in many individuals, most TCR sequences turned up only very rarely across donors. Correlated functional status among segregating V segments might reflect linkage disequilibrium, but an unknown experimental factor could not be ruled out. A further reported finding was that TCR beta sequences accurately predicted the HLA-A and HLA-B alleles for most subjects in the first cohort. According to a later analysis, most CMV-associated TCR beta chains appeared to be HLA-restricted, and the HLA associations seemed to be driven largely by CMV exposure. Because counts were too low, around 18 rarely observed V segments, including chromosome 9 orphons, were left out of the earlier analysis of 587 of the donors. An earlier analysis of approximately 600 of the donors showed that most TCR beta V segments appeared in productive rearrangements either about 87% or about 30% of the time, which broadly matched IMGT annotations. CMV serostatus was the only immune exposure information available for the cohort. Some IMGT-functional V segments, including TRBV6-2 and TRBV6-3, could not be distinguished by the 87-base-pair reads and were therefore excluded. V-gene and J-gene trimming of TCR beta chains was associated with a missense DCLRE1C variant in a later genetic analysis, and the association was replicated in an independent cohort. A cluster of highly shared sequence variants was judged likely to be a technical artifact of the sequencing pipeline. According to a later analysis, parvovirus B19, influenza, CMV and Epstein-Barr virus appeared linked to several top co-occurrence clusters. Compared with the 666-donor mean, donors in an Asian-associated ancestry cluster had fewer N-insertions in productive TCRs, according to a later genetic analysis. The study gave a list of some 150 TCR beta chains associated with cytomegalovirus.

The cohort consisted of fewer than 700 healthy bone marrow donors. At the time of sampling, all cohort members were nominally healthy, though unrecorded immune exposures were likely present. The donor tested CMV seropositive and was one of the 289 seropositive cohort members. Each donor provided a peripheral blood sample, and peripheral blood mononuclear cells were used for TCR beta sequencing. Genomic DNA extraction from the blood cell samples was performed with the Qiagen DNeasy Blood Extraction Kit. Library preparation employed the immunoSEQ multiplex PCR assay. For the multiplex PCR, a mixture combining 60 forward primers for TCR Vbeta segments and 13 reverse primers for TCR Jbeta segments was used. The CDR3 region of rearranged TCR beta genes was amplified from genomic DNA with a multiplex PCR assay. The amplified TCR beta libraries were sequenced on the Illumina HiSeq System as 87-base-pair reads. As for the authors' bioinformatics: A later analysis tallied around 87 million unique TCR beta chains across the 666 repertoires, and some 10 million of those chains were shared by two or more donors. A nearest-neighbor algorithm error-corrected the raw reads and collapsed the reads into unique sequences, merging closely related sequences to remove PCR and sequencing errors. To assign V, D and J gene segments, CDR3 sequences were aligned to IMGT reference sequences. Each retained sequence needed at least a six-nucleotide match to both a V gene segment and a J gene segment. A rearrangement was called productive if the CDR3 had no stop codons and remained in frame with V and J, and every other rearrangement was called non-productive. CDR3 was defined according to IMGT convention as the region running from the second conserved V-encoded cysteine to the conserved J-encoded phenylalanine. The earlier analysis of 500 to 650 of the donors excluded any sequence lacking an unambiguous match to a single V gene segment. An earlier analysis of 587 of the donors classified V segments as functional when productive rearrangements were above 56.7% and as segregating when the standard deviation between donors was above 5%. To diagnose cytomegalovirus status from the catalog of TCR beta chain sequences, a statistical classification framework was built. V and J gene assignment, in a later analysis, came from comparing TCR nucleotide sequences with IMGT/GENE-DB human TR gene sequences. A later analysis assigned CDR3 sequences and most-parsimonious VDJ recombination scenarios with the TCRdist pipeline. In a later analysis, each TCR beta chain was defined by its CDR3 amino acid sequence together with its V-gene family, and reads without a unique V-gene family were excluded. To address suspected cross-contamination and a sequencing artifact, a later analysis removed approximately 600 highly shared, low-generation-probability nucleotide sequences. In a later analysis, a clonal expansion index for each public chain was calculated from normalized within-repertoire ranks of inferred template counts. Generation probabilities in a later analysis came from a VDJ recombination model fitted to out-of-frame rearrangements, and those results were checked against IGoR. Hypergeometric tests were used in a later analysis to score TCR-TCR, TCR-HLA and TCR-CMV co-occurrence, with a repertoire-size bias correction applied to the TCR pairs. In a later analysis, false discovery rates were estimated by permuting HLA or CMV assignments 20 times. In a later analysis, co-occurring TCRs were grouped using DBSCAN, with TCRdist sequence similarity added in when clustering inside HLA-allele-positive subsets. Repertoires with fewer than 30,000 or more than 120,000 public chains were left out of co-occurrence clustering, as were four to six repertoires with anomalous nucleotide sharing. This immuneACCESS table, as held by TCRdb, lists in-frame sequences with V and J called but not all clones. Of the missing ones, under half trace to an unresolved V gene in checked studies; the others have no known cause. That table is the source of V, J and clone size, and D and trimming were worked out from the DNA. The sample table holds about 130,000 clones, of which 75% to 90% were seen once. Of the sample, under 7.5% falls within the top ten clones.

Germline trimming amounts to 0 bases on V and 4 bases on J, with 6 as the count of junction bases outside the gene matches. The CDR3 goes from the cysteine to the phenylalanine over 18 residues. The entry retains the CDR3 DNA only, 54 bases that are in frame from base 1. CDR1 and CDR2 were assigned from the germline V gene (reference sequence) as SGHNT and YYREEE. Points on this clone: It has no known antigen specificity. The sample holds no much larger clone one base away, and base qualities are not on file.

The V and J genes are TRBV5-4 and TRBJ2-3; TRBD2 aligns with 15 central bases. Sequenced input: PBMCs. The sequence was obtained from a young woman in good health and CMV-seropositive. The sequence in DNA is TGTGCCAGCAGCTTGGGGACTAGCGGGGGGGCCGGGGCAGATACGCAGTATTTT. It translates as CASSLGTSGGAGADTQYF.